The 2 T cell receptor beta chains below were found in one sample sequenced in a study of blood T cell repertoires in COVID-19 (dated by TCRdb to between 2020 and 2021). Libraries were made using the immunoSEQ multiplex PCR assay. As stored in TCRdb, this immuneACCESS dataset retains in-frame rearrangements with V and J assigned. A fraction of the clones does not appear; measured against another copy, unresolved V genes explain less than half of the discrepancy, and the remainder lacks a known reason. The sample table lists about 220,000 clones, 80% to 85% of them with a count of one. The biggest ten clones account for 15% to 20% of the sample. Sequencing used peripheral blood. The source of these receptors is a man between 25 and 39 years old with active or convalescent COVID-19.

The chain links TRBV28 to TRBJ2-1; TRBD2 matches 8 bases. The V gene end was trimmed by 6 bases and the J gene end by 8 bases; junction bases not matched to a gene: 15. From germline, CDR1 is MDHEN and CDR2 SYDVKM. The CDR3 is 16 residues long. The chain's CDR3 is CASRPPGLVRGDEQFF. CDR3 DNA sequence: TGTGCCAGCAGACCCCCGGGACTAGTTCGAGGGGATGAGCAGTTCTTC.

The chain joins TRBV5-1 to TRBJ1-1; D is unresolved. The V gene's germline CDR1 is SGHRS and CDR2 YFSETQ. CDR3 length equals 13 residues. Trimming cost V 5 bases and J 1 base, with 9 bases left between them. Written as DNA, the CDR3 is TGCGCCAGCAGTTATCGGGGGAACACTGAAGCTTTCTTT. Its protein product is CASSYRGNTEAFF.